The clone carrying this T cell receptor (beta chain) was counted ten times or more. The antigen is unknown. The data are from a study of T cell repertoires in cytomegalovirus infection. Study overall: Public TCR beta signatures provided an indication of both CMV infection and a matching HLA type.

Points from the study as a whole: Cumulative frequency (of public TCR beta family members) identified carriers of CMV plus the relevant HLA. Dominant in the ex vivo response were TCR beta clonotypes restricted by HLA-C and specific for CMV.

J gave up 6 bases and V 8 bases, and 10 bases lay outside the gene matches. This CDR3 has 13 amino acids. Germline V CDR1 and CDR2: DFQATT, SNEGSKA (reference sequence). MiXCR, applied by TCRdb to the reads, yields one record per CDR3 protein. The sample lists roughly 230,000 distinct CDR3 sequences, 6% to 8% seen once, with less than 7.5% in the top ten. The TCR sequence derives from a human donor in good health (CMV status not recorded). Some clones in this sample may be carry-over from other donors' samples. The chain uses TRBV20-1 and TRBJ1-5, with 7 bases that match TRBD1. Sequenced: PBMCs. CDR3 DNA: TGCAGTCTAAACAGGGGAAGTGGTCAGCCCCAGCATTTT. Encoded protein: CSLNRGSGQPQHF.